Detailed here is one T cell receptor (beta chain). This clonotype came up a few times. Its antigen is not yet known. Base quality data are lacking; no much larger clone is found one base away. This entry comes from a study of blood T cells in healthy people across ages (dated by TCRdb to the mid-2010s). About the full investigation: In model experiments, template switching captured roughly one uniquely barcoded TCR beta cDNA molecule for every two T cells. Using deep sequencing normalized with unique cDNA molecular identifiers, the study measured how TCR beta repertoire diversity changes with age. Four age groups were formed from the donors: young (average approximately 17 years), middle-aged (around 39), aged (62) and long-lived (about 80). To avoid experimental bias, donors of different ages were randomly spread across the sequencing lanes. Two additional independent replicas of 1 million unique cDNA reads from the same blood draw were analyzed for two donors (one aged 18 to 30 and one aged 80 or older). Points the paper makes about the study in general: Bulk unsorted PBMC profiling prevented conclusive comparison of naive and antigen-experienced compartments. Because donor CMV infection status was unknown, age-related changes in expanded clonotypes were potentially confounded. Observed TCR beta diversity correlated strongly with the percentage of naive T cells measured by flow cytometry. Compared with the aged group, the long-lived group had more naive CD4+ T cells, fewer expanded clones and increased TCR diversity, a pattern suggesting age selection. Estimates of total diversity from one million sequenced T cells were regarded as lower bounds and underestimates. As age increased, observed TCR beta diversity per million T cells dropped in a roughly linear way, and a significant reduction was already evident by age around 41.

From cysteine to phenylalanine, the CDR3 is 16 amino acids long. Just CDR3 DNA is preserved here, 48 bases in frame from base 1. CDR1 and CDR2, per the germline V gene (reference sequence), are DFQATT and SNEGSKA. The junction shows trimming of 0 bases on V and 4 bases on J, plus 18 bases between the germline ends. Libraries were made using 5' RACE. Sequencing instrument: Illumina HiSeq 2500. A second PCR of about 6 to 12 cycles was run with a J-beta primer mix and a sample-barcoded 5' primer. Each TCR beta cDNA molecule received a unique molecular identifier from a template-switch 5' adaptor carrying 12 random nucleotides. At least 2.5 million CDR3-containing paired-end reads were obtained from each sample. First-strand cDNA synthesis was performed from all RNA using the Mint cDNA synthesis kit, with priming by a TRBC-specific oligonucleotide. Following uracil-DNA glycosylase treatment, all cDNA underwent a first 18-cycle PCR with the universal primers M1SS and BC2_uni_R. The original pipeline was this. For normalization, 1 million high-quality reads, each with a distinct molecular identifier, were randomly selected from each sample. Instead of being binned into consensus sequences, reads that shared molecular identifiers were thrown out. MiTCR, run with a Q25 quality threshold and the strictest error-elimination algorithm, handled CDR3 identification, clonotype clustering and error correction. Lower-bound total TCR beta diversity was estimated with a nonparametric unseen species model using Euler transformation. The public reads were quality trimmed at Q25 with fastp and then assembled into clones with MiXCR by TCRdb, keeping productive beta chains. Each entry merges the rows of one CDR3 protein and shows their most common DNA and genes. The V and J calls were determined by TCRdb, not by the authors. The sample table records 660,000 or so distinct CDR3 sequences; approximately 50% of these occur just once. The leading ten clones occupy more than 35% of the sample.

Donors were 39 systemically healthy Caucasian individuals from Russia aged roughly 6 to 90 years. Each donor gave approximately 9.4 milliliters of peripheral blood, drawn into EDTA-treated Vacutainer tubes. PBMCs were isolated by Ficoll-Paque density-gradient centrifugation, with at least 7 million obtained per sample. Total RNA, at least 6 micrograms per sample, was extracted from PBMCs with Trizol reagent. Naive CD45RAhigh/CD27high T cell percentages were measured by flow cytometry on a PBMC aliquot from every donor. The receptor chain draws on TRBV20-1 and TRBJ2-5; the D gene assignment is ambiguous. This receptor was taken from a man between 60 and 70 years old in good health. What was sequenced was blood. The DNA sequence is TGCAGTGCTAGAGATCTACGAAGGTTGGGTCTAGAGACCCAGTACTTC. Its product reads: CSARDLRRLGLETQYF.